This T cell receptor (beta chain) was sequenced during a study of shared clonotypes between healthy human individuals. Adults of Caucasian background living in Nashville, Tennessee made up all donors. Details on this clone: As yet, its antigen is unknown.

This CDR3 has 14 amino acids. Germline CDR1 is LNHDA and CDR2 is SQIVND (reference sequence). Trimming cost V 1 base and J 2 bases, with 9 bases left between them. Sorted-subset replicate PCR reactions contained 150 to 200 ng DNA, corresponding to tens of thousands of T cell genomes. The assay was immunoSEQ multiplex PCR, and TCRdb's table has in-frame clones only and misses some. The sample has 600,000 to 750,000 clones, about 90% seen once. Study-level points and caveats: Rarefaction revealed incomplete sorted-subset sequencing despite large depth. The genetic and exposure-history diversity represented was limited by few donors.

The clonotype was recovered from a man aged 18-30 years in good health. Some clones in this sample may be carry-over from other donors' samples. V usage is TRBV19 and J usage is TRBJ2-7; possibly TRBD1 for D (6 bases). Sequenced input: memory CD8+ T cells from PBMCs. Subset noted: CD45RO+ cells pooled with CCR7-negative TemRA cells. CDR3 in DNA: TGTGCCAGTAGTATAGCGAGGACAGCCTACGAGCAGTACTTC. This codes for CASSIARTAYEQYF.